This TCR beta chain stems from a study of cytomegalovirus exposure and HLA in healthy donors. Overall study results and limits: Roughly 170 TCR beta chains were listed as cytomegalovirus-associated. Association with HLA alleles at 0.05 false discovery rate was found for 16,951 TCR beta sequences in a later analysis.

The PCR used 60 Vbeta and 13 Jbeta primers. The data were produced by immunoSEQ multiplex PCR, yet TCRdb's version contains in-frame clones alone and is incomplete. Among about 120,000 clones listed, around 81% were seen once. This CDR3 has 14 amino acids. CDR1 is SEHNR and CDR2 is FQNEAQ in the germline V gene (reference sequence). The V end was cut by 3 bases, the J end by 4 bases, with 9 bases between. As to this clone: Its antigen is undetermined.

This TCR came from a woman aged 25 to 39 in good health and CMV-seronegative. The rearrangement links TRBV7-9 to TRBJ1-4; TRBD1 is a possible D gene (6 bases). The sample taken for sequencing was PBMCs. The CDR3 DNA follows: TGTGCCAGCAGCTTTGGACAGAGTAATGAAAAACTGTTTTTT. Amino acid sequence: CASSFGQSNEKLFF.